This T cell receptor (beta chain) is from a study of beta chain features in type 1 diabetes. Study-wide points: Moderate yet significant TCRB CDR3 shortening was seen in Type 1 diabetes patients in all four CD4+ subsets.

Based on CD45RO/CCR7/CD25/CD127/CD95/CD27, CD4+ regulatory, stem cell-like memory, naive and central memory cells were sorted. As concerns this clone: What it binds is unknown.

The authors reverse transcribed all of the isolated RNA, so sequencing captured expressed TCRB transcripts. Some clones are missing from TCRdb's copy, which holds only in-frame ones; the method was immunoSEQ multiplex PCR. The sample lists 250,000 to 300,000 clones, 14% occurring once. Sequencing used naive CD4+ T cells from blood. This TCR was sampled from a man aged 30 to 39 with type 1 diabetes.

The CDR3 here is CASSYRRGVSNQPQHF. As DNA, the CDR3 is TGTGCCAGCAGTTACCGTAGAGGCGTTAGCAATCAGCCCCAGCATTTT. J is TRBJ1-5 and V is TRBV6-6, with unresolved D. Germline CDR1 is MNHNY and CDR2 is SVGAGI (reference sequence). CDR3 length equals 16 residues. Trimming took 2 bases from V and 0 from J, leaving 11 bases between them.